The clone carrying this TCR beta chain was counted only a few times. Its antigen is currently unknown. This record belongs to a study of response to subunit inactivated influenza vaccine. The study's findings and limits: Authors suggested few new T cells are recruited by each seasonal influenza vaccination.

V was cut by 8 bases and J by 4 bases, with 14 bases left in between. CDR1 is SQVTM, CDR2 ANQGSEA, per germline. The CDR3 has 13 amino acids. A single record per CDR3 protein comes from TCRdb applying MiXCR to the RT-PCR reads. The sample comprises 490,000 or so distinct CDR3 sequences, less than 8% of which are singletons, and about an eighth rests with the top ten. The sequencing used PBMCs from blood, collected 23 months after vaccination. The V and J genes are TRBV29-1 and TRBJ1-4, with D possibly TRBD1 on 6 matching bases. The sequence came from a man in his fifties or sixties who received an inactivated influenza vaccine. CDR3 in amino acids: CSFRQALNEKLFF. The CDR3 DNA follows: TGCAGCTTTAGACAGGCCCTTAATGAAAAACTGTTTTTT.